The present T cell receptor beta chain was sequenced within a study of radiotherapy plus CTLA-4 blockade in lung cancer. CDR3 length: 16 amino acids. Germline V lookup: CDR1 SGHTA, CDR2 FQGNSA. V was cut by 1 base and J by 4 bases, with 13 bases left in between. TCRdb's copy holds only in-frame clones and misses some; the assay was immunoSEQ multiplex PCR. Of around 110,000 clones detected, around 90% appear once; the ten largest clones hold 5.5% to 8.5%. The input for sequencing was peripheral blood, taken from a patient treated with radiotherapy plus ipilimumab. The clonotype was recovered from a human donor with non-small cell lung cancer that progressed on radiotherapy plus ipilimumab. The rearrangement links TRBV7-2 to TRBJ2-2, with a weak D call TRBD2 (6 bases). CDR3 loop: CASSLVTGVGTGELFF. DNA for the CDR3: TGTGCCAGCAGCTTAGTGACGGGAGTGGGCACCGGGGAGCTGTTTTTT.